This T cell receptor beta chain was sequenced for a study of T cell clones after liver transplantation. This table comes from immunoSEQ multiplex PCR, and its TCRdb copy is limited to in-frame clones, with some not included. Among 20,000 to 25,000 clones listed, 75% to 80% were seen once. Trimming cost V 6 bases and J 0 bases, with 15 bases left between them. CDR1 is SSHAT and CDR2 is FNYEAQ in the germline V gene (reference sequence). This CDR3 has 15 residues. The sequence was collected from a human patient who received a liver transplant. Among the T cells, some may be from the graft donor. The sample consisted of CD8+ T cells from blood, taken more than 52 months after liver transplant. The chain joins TRBV7-7 to TRBJ2-7; maybe TRBD2 (5 bases). The CDR3 DNA is TGTGCCAGCAGTTCCGGGTGGGGAGTCTCCTACGAGCAGTACTTC. Translated: CASSSGWGVSYEQYF. Full variable domain (missing parts from reference TRBV7-7 and TRBJ2-7): GAGVSQSPRYKVTKRGQDVTLRCDPISSHATLYWYQQALGQGPEFLTYFNYEAQPDKSGLPSDRFSAERPEGSISTLTIQRTEQRDSAMYRCASSSGWGVSYEQYFGPGTRLTVT.